This entry lists 27 T cell receptor beta chains sequenced from one sample in a study of OX40 agonist ivuxolimab in advanced cancers. Clones were sequenced by immunoSEQ multiplex PCR, and TCRdb holds only the in-frame ones, with some missing. This sample has more than 90,000 clones; roughly 80% occur once, and the top ten carry roughly 1.5%. This sample comprised CD4+ or CD8+ T cells sorted from blood, obtained in a trial of the OX40 agonist ivuxolimab. The receptors shown here come from an adult with an advanced solid tumor such as melanoma, head and neck, liver or kidney cancer.

This clone was seen a few times. The J gene is TRBJ2-3, the V gene TRBV5-1; D is possibly TRBD1 (6 bases). V lost 4 bases, J lost 2 bases, and 11 bases lay in between. Germline CDR1 SGHRS, CDR2 YFSETQ. This CDR3 has 14 residues. The CDR3 DNA follows: TGCGCCAGCAGCCAGGGACACGCCACAGATACGCAGTATTTT. The encoded protein is CASSQGHATDTQYF.

This clone was seen a single time. The rearrangement joins TRBV29-1 to TRBJ2-7, with TRBD1 matching over 7 bases. Germline lookup yields CDR1 SQVTM and CDR2 ANQGSEA. With 0 bases clipped from V and 2 bases from J, the junction kept 7 bases outside the gene matches. The CDR3 spans 15 residues. CDR3 protein: CSVEDLRDRPYEQYF. CDR3 bases: TGCAGCGTTGAAGATCTCAGGGACAGACCCTACGAGCAGTACTTC.

The V gene is TRBV7-2, the J gene TRBJ2-1; D gene ambiguous. V gave up 2 bases and J gave up 6 bases, with 5 bases separating them. The CDR3 length is 12 residues. The germline V gene has CDR1 SGHTA and CDR2 FQGNSA. Here the CDR3 reads CASSLTFNEQFF. Here the CDR3 DNA reads TGTGCCAGCAGCTTAACTTTCAATGAGCAGTTCTTC.

This clone was seen just once. The rearrangement joins TRBV7-6 to TRBJ1-1; 7 bases are a match to TRBD1. Germline CDR1 is SGHVS and CDR2 is FNYEAQ. V dropped 5 bases and J dropped 1; count of bases not matched to a gene: 7. The CDR3 has 15 amino acids. DNA of the CDR3: TGTGCCAGCAGCCCCCAGGCAGGGGGGAACACTGAAGCTTTCTTT. Translated: CASSPQAGGNTEAFF.

V and J are TRBV29-1 and TRBJ2-2; 8 bases align to TRBD2. The J segment lost 3 bases and the V segment lost 6 bases, leaving 6 bases of the junction unmatched. The CDR3 runs to 14 residues. Germline CDR1 reads SQVTM; CDR2 reads ANQGSEA. The CDR3 coding sequence is TGCAGCGTCCCGGGACTAGGCGACACCGGGGAGCTGTTTTTT. Protein: CSVPGLGDTGELFF.

This chain connects TRBV9 to TRBJ2-1; D might be TRBD2 (6 bases). Trimming removed 0 bases from V and 5 bases from J, with 12 bases in between. There are 15 residues in the CDR3. Germline V CDR1 and CDR2: SGDLS, YYNGEE. CDR3 amino acids: CASSVAGSGHNEQFF. CDR3 sequence (DNA): TGTGCCAGCAGCGTAGCGGGTAGCGGTCACAATGAGCAGTTCTTC. Full variable domain (remainder filled in from reference TRBV9 and TRBJ2-1): DSGVTQTPKHLITATGQRVTLRCSPRSGDLSVYWYQQSLDQGLQFLIQYYNGEERAKGNILERFSAQQFPDLHSELNLSSLELGDSALYFCASSVAGSGHNEQFFGPGTRLTVL.

The chain combines TRBV11-2 with TRBJ1-1, with 7 nucleotides matching TRBD1. Germline CDR1 reads SGHAT; CDR2 reads FQNNGV. The CDR3 is 15 amino acids. V shed 3 bases and J 4 bases; nucleotides not matched to a gene: 8. The CDR3: CASSFEGARGTEAFF. For the CDR3, the DNA is TGTGCCAGCAGCTTTGAGGGGGCGCGGGGCACTGAAGCTTTCTTT.

The chain joins TRBV7-8 to TRBJ1-1; unclear D gene. With 5 bases removed from V and 0 bases from J, the gap between germline ends came to 10 bases. The CDR3 consists of 14 residues. Germline lookup yields CDR1 SGHVS and CDR2 FQNEAQ. The CDR3 protein is CASSPHPMNTEAFF. CDR3 bases: TGTGCCAGCAGCCCCCACCCTATGAACACTGAAGCTTTCTTT.

The J gene is TRBJ2-2, the V gene TRBV27; D not certain. CDR1 and CDR2 (germline): MNHEY, SMNVEV (reference sequence). Between the trimmed V and J ends, which lost 8 bases and 5 bases, there was a span of 24 bases. The CDR3 loop spans 17 amino acids. CDR3 amino acids: CASGSGGLTWGTGELFF. The DNA of the CDR3 is TGTGCCAGCGGATCCGGTGGCCTTACCTGGGGTACCGGGGAGCTGTTTTTT.

CDR3 in amino acids: CASSGRLAGSYNEQFF. The CDR3 DNA is TGTGCCAGCAGCGGCAGACTAGCGGGTTCCTACAATGAGCAGTTCTTC. The rearrangement uses TRBV7-8 and TRBJ2-1; TRBD2 matches at 10 bases. CDR1 and CDR2 (germline): SGHVS, FQNEAQ. The CDR3 spans 16 residues. V was pared by 5 bases and J by 1 base, with 5 bases of the junction left unmatched.

This clone was counted a single time. The rearrangement links TRBV18 to TRBJ1-4, with unresolved D. Germline V lookup: CDR1 KGHSH, CDR2 LQKENI. The V end lost 6 bases, the J end lost 1 base, and 24 bases lay between the germline ends. The CDR3 totals 19 residues. CDR3 region: CASSQDRVGGRGTNEKLFF. The CDR3 DNA follows: TGTGCCAGCTCCCAGGATCGGGTCGGAGGCAGAGGAACTAATGAAAAACTGTTTTTT.

This chain connects TRBV5-1 to TRBJ2-7; D not certain. Trimming stripped 2 bases from V and 0 bases from J, with 9 bases between. Germline V CDR1 and CDR2: SGHRS, YFSETQ. The CDR3 is 14 residues long. The CDR3 loop reads CASSLGVTSYEQYF. CDR3 bases: TGCGCCAGCAGCTTAGGTGTTACCTCCTACGAGCAGTACTTC.

This chain links TRBV19 with TRBJ2-7; 9 bases align to TRBD2. Germline V gives CDR1 LNHDA, CDR2 SQIVND (reference sequence). Trimming cost V 3 bases and J 1 base; bases outside gene matches: 7. The CDR3 spans 16 residues. The CDR3 protein is CASSISGGLSSYEQYF. DNA of the CDR3: TGTGCCAGTAGTATTAGCGGGGGTTTGTCGTCCTACGAGCAGTACTTC.

The rearrangement links TRBV18 to TRBJ1-4; D is uncertain. CDR1 and CDR2 from the germline V gene are KGHSH and LQKENI. V lost 0 bases and J lost 0, with 5 bases in between. The CDR3 runs 15 residues. CDR3 nucleotide sequence: TGTGCCAGCTCACCACCGAGGTCAACTAATGAAAAACTGTTTTTT. This encodes CASSPPRSTNEKLFF.

This clone appeared a single time. The chain recombines TRBV5-6 with TRBJ2-5; D is perhaps TRBD1 or TRBD2 (5 bases each). Looked up from germline, CDR1 is SGHDT and CDR2 is YYEEEE. This CDR3 has 14 residues. V was trimmed by 3 bases and J by 2 bases, leaving 11 bases between them. Here the CDR3 DNA reads TGTGCCAGCAGCTGGGGGATAGAACAAGAGACCCAGTACTTC. Translating it yields CASSWGIEQETQYF.

The chain has TRBV7-2 and TRBJ2-6; no clear D. The CDR3 sequence is 18 residues long. V was cut by 0 bases and J by 0 bases, with 12 bases left in between. Per the germline V gene, CDR1 is SGHTA and CDR2 is FQGNSA. The CDR3, as DNA: TGTGCCAGCAGCTTAGCGCACCCGTCCAGCTCTGGGGCCAACGTCCTGACTTTC. Protein product: CASSLAHPSSSGANVLTF.

This clone was detected once. This sequence joins TRBV5-4 and TRBJ1-4; D is unresolved. Germline lookup yields CDR1 SGHNT and CDR2 YYREEE (reference sequence). V was shortened by 4 bases and J by 5 bases, with 15 bases between the two germline ends. There are 15 residues in the CDR3. The CDR3: CASSDRSGRNEKLFF. The CDR3 region has the DNA TGTGCCAGCAGCGACCGCTCGGGGAGGAATGAAAAACTGTTTTTT.

This chain joins TRBV4-1 and TRBJ1-6, with D possibly matching TRBD1 (5 bases). CDR3 length: 15 amino acids. Germline assignment: CDR1 MGHRA and CDR2 YSYEKL. V shed 0 bases and J shed 11 bases, with 14 bases lying between them. The DNA of the CDR3 is TGCGCCAGCAGCCAAGAGCTCCAGGGTTTTACACCCCTCCACTTT. Residues: CASSQELQGFTPLHF.

The V call is TRBV4-1, the J call TRBJ1-4, with 10 bases that match TRBD1. J was trimmed by 8 bases and V by 5 bases; bases with no gene match: 11. CDR1 and CDR2 (germline): MGHRA, YSYEKL. The CDR3 runs 16 residues. CDR3: CASSSGQGIQDEKLFF. The DNA of the CDR3 is TGCGCCAGCAGCTCGGGACAGGGGATACAGGACGAAAAACTGTTTTTT.

The chain employs TRBV19 and TRBJ1-2; no reliable D call. With 0 bases removed from V and 0 bases from J, the gap between germline ends came to 8 bases. There are 15 residues in the CDR3. The germline V gene encodes CDR1 LNHDA and CDR2 SQIVND (reference sequence). CDR3 nucleotide sequence: TGTGCCAGTAGTATAGAGATGAGAGCTAACTATGGCTACACCTTC. Its protein is CASSIEMRANYGYTF.

J is TRBJ1-1 and V is TRBV13, with unresolved D. CDR3 length equals 17 residues. The V end was cut by 4 bases, the J end by 3 bases, with 21 bases between. Germline CDR1 and CDR2: PRHDT and FYEKMQ (reference sequence). CDR3 sequence (DNA): TGTGCCAGCAGCTCACCGGGCCGAGGGCTGTCGGACACTGAAGCTTTCTTT. It yields the protein CASSSPGRGLSDTEAFF.

The J gene is TRBJ1-2, the V gene TRBV5-1, with D tentatively TRBD1 (5 bases). The CDR3 sequence is 13 residues long. V dropped 1 base and J dropped 4 bases, with 8 bases sitting between them. Germline-derived CDR1 and CDR2 are SGHRS and YFSETQ. The CDR3 region is CASSLSGGYGYTF. CDR3 sequence (DNA): TGCGCCAGCAGCTTGAGTGGGGGCTATGGCTACACCTTC.

The table lists this clone with a count of one. The chain has TRBV6-4 and TRBJ2-7; no firm D call. CDR1 and CDR2 (germline): MRHNA, SNTAGT. The CDR3 consists of 14 residues. Trimming cost V 7 bases and J 6 bases, with 19 bases left between them. DNA for the CDR3: TGTGCCAGCAATACAAAAAGCCCTACCCGCGAGCAGTACTTC. This sequence encodes CASNTKSPTREQYF.

A few counts support this clone. The chain is built from TRBV7-9 and TRBJ1-1, with a weak D call TRBD1 (5 bases). There are 13 residues in the CDR3. Germline loops: CDR1 SEHNR, CDR2 FQNEAQ (reference sequence). V was trimmed by 3 bases and J by 7 bases, leaving 12 bases between them. The CDR3 is CASSFQGDREAFF. The CDR3 DNA reads TGTGCCAGCAGCTTCCAAGGGGACCGTGAAGCTTTCTTT.

This rearrangement joins TRBV28 to TRBJ1-3; D is unresolved. The CDR3 is 12 residues long. Per germline, CDR1 MDHEN and CDR2 SYDVKM. V lost 5 bases to trimming and J lost 4 bases, with 6 bases between them. In DNA, the CDR3 is TGTGCCAGCAGTACCCAGGGAAACACCATATATTTT. It specifies CASSTQGNTIYF.

The chain recombines TRBV7-3 with TRBJ2-2; D is uncertain. Trimming shortened V by 6 bases and J by 2 bases, and 10 bases separated the two germline ends. Germline CDR1 and CDR2: SGHTA and FQGTGA. The CDR3 runs to 14 residues. The DNA of the CDR3 is TGTGCCAGCAGTAAAAGCGCAAACACCGGGGAGCTGTTTTTT. Its protein product is CASSKSANTGELFF.

The chain employs TRBV4-2 and TRBJ1-6; D gene unclear. Germline V CDR1 and CDR2: LGHNA, YNFKEQ. Trimming took 1 base from V and 7 from J, leaving 5 bases between them. CDR3 size: 13 residues. CDR3 DNA: TGTGCCAGCAGCCAAGTATTAAATTCACCCCTCCACTTT. This codes for CASSQVLNSPLHF.